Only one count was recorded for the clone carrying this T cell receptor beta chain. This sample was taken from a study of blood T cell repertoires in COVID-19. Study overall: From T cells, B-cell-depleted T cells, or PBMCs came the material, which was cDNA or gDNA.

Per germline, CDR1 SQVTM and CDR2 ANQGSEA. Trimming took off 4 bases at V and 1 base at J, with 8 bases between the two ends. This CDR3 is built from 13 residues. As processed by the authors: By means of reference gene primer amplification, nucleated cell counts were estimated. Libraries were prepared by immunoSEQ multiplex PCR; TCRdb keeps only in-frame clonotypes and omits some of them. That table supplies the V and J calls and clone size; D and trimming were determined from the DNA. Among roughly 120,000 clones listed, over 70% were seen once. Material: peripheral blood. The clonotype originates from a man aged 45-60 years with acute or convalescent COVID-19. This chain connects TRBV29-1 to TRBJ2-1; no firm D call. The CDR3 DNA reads TGCAGCGTTGGCGGCAAATCCTACAATGAGCAGTTCTTC. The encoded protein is CSVGGKSYNEQFF.